Listed below are T cell receptor beta chains from one sample, sequenced in a study of blood T cell repertoires in COVID-19. Measured with immunoSEQ multiplex PCR; TCRdb has only the in-frame clones, and not every one. The data hold 440,000 or so clones, with roughly 90% observed a single time. The sequenced material came from peripheral blood. The receptors shown here come from a woman aged 40 to 55 with COVID-19, enrolled during active disease. Both conserved end residues are part of each CDR3. The D gene is left open where the match is weak. Clone size, where shown, is once, few, many, or a class for clones that have expanded.

CDR3,DNA,size,J,D,V
CASSTPGLAGVGEQFF,TGTGCCAGCAGCACGCCGGGACTAGCGGGAGTAGGTGAGCAGTTCTTC,.,TRBJ2-1,TRBD2,TRBV7-3
CASSVEGQGADEQYF,TGTGCCAGCAGCGTAGAGGGACAGGGGGCCGACGAGCAGTACTTC,.,TRBJ2-7,TRBD1,TRBV9
CASSMTSLGQAYGYTF,TGTGCCAGCAGTATGACCTCCTTGGGACAGGCCTATGGCTACACCTTC,.,TRBJ1-2,TRBD1,TRBV28
CASSLAGLAYGYTF,TGTGCCAGCAGCTTAGCAGGCCTAGCCTATGGCTACACCTTC,.,TRBJ1-2,.,TRBV11-2
CASSPAGGRGDGYTF,TGTGCCAGCAGCCCCGCGGGGGGTCGAGGAGATGGCTACACCTTC,.,TRBJ1-2,.,TRBV7-2
CASSSKGAGNTIYF,TGTGCCAGCAGTTCAAAGGGGGCTGGAAACACCATATATTTT,.,TRBJ1-3,.,TRBV28
CASSLNPGYNEQFF,TGTGCCAGCAGCTTAAACCCGGGGTACAATGAGCAGTTCTTC,.,TRBJ2-1,.,TRBV7-3
CASRNNRGERRVYGYTF,TGCGCCAGCAGAAACAACCGCGGGGAGAGGAGAGTCTATGGCTACACCTTC,few,TRBJ1-2,.,TRBV5-1
CASSQAVTTNEKLFF,TGCGCCAGCAGCCAAGCGGTTACAACTAATGAAAAACTGTTTTTT,.,TRBJ1-4,.,TRBV4-1
CASSLDTNTEAFF,TGTGCCAGCAGCTTAGACACGAACACTGAAGCTTTCTTT,.,TRBJ1-1,.,TRBV7-2
CASSYSKGTSAYNEQFF,TGTGCCAGCAGTTACTCGAAAGGGACTAGCGCTTACAATGAGCAGTTCTTC,.,TRBJ2-1,TRBD2,TRBV6-2/TRBV6-3
CASSFLGGGTSVGNEQFF,TGTGCCAGCAGTTTTTTGGGGGGCGGGACTAGCGTGGGCAATGAGCAGTTCTTC,.,TRBJ2-1,TRBD2,TRBV5-4
CAIKKWGQTNEKLFF,TGTGCCATCAAGAAATGGGGGCAGACTAATGAAAAACTGTTTTTT,.,TRBJ1-4,.,TRBV28
CASSLDRTVYNEQFF,TGTGCCAGCAGCTTAGACCGGACAGTCTACAATGAGCAGTTCTTC,.,TRBJ2-1,.,TRBV5-5
CSSGLEQFF,TGCAGCTCAGGTCTTGAGCAGTTCTTC,once,TRBJ2-1,.,TRBV29-1
CASSTGGNTEAFF,TGTGCCAGTAGTACAGGGGGGAACACTGAAGCTTTCTTT,.,TRBJ1-1,TRBD1,TRBV19
CASSSGQGFSNQPQHF,TGTGCCAGCAGCTCGGGACAGGGGTTTAGCAATCAGCCCCAGCATTTT,.,TRBJ1-5,TRBD1,TRBV28
CASSVEGQGQNIQYF,TGTGCCAGCAGCGTAGAGGGACAGGGCCAAAACATTCAGTACTTC,.,TRBJ2-4,TRBD1,TRBV9